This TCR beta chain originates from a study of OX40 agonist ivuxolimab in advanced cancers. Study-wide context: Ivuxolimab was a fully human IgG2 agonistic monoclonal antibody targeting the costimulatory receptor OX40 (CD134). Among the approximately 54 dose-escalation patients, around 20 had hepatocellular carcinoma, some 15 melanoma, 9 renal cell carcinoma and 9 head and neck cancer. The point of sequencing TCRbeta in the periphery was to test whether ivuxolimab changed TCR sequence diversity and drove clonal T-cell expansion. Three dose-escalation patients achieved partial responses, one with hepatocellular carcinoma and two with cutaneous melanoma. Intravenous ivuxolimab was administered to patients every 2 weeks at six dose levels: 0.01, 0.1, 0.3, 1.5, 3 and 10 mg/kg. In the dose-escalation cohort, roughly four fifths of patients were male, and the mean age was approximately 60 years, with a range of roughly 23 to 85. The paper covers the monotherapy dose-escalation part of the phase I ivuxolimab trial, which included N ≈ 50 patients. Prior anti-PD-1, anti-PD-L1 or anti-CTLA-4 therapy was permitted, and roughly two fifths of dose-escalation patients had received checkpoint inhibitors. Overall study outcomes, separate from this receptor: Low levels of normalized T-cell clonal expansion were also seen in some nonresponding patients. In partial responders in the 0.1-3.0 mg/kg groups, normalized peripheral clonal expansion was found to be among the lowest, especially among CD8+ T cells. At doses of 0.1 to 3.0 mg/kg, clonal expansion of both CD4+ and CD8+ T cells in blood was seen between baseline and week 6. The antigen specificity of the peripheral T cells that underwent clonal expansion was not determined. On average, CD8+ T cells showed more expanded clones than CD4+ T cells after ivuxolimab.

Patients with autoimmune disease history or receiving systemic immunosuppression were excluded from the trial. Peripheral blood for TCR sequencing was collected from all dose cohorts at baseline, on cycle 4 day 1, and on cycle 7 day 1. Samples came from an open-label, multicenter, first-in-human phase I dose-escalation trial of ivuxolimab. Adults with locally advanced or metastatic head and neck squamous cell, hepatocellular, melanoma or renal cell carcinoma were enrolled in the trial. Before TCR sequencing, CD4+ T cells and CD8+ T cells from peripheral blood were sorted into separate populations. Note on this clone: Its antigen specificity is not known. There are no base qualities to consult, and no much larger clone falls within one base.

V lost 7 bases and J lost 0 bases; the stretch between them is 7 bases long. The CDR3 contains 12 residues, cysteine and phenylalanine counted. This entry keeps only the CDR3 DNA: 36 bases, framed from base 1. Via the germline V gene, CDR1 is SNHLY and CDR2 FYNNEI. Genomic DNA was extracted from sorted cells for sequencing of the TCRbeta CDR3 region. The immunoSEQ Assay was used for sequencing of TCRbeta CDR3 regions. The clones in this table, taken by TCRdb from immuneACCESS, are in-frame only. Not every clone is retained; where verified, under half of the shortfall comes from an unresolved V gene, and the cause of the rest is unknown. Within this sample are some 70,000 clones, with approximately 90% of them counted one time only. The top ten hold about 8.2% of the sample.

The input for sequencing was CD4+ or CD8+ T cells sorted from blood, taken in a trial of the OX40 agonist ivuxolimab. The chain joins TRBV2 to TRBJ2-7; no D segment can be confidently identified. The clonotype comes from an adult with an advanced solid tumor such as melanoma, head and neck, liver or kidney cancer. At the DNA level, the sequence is TGTGCCAGCAATGCTGACTCCTACGAGCAGTACTTC. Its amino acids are CASNADSYEQYF.